The 25 T cell receptor beta chains presented below share a single source sample, sequenced in a study of neurological immune-mediated disorders. TCRdb itself ran the 5' RACE reads through MiXCR, one entry per CDR3 protein. The sample includes approximately 68,000 distinct CDR3 sequences, about 5% of them seen just once. The sequenced sample consisted of PBMCs. The receptors here all came from a woman aged 65 to 85 with multiple sclerosis.

The chain recombines TRBV6-4 with TRBJ1-5; D is undetermined. The V end was cut by 8 bases, the J end by 10 bases, with 6 bases between. Germline-derived CDR1 and CDR2 are MRHNA and SNTAGT. There are 9 residues in the CDR3. The CDR3 spells CASVEPQHF. CDR3 coding DNA: TGTGCCAGCGTCGAACCCCAGCATTTT.

This clonotype was seen at least ten times. The chain uses TRBV7-2 and TRBJ1-2, with TRBD1 matching over 10 bases. This CDR3 is built from 15 residues. J lost 4 bases, V lost 5 bases, and 7 bases had no gene match. Germline assignment: CDR1 SGHTA and CDR2 FQGNSA. The chain's CDR3 is CASSPGTGVPYGYTF. CDR3 nucleotide sequence: TGTGCCAGCAGCCCCGGGACAGGGGTTCCCTATGGCTACACCTTC. Using reference TRBV7-2 and TRBJ1-2 for the parts outside the CDR3, the full variable domain is GAGVSQSPSNKVTEKGKDVELRCDPISGHTALYWYRQSLGQGLEFLIYFQGNSAPDKSGLPSDRFSAERTGGSVSTLTIQRTQQEDSAVYLCASSPGTGVPYGYTFGSGTRLTVV.

This chain joins TRBV20-1 and TRBJ2-3; TRBD2 matches at 10 bases. The CDR3 covers 14 residues. Germline CDR1 DFQATT, CDR2 SNEGSKA (reference sequence). V shed 5 bases and J 1 base; nucleotides not matched to a gene: 3. The CDR3 protein is CSAPGTSGTDTQYF. For the CDR3, the DNA is TGCAGTGCTCCCGGGACTAGCGGCACAGATACGCAGTATTTT.

This clonotype has a count of ten or more. J is TRBJ2-1 and V is TRBV6-5; D is perhaps TRBD2 (5 bases). The germline CDR1 and CDR2 sequences are MNHEY and SVGAGI. V was pared by 8 bases and J by 6 bases, with 8 bases between. The CDR3 length is 11 residues. This chain's CDR3 is CASRGINEQFF. Written as DNA, the CDR3 is TGTGCCAGCCGGGGTATCAATGAGCAGTTCTTC.

This clonotype appeared many times. The rearrangement joins TRBV10-2 to TRBJ2-2; D may match TRBD1 or TRBD2 (5 bases each). Germline lookup yields CDR1 WSHSY and CDR2 SAAADI. The CDR3 extends over 16 amino acids. V was trimmed by 3 bases and J by 5 bases, leaving 16 bases between them. For the CDR3, the DNA is TGCGCCAGCAGTGACCCCAGGGCCGAGGGAACCGGGGAGCTGTTTTTT. Translation gives CASSDPRAEGTGELFF.

This clonotype came up many times. This chain links TRBV20-1 with TRBJ2-1; a possible D gene is TRBD2 (6 bases). V shed 5 bases and J shed 0 bases, with 20 bases lying between them. The CDR3 loop spans 17 amino acids. CDR1 and CDR2 from the germline V gene are DFQATT and SNEGSKA (reference sequence). CDR3 sequence: CSAPPLGGLSSYNEQFF. CDR3 nucleotide sequence: TGCAGTGCTCCCCCCCTGGGGGGACTGAGCTCCTACAATGAGCAGTTCTTC.

This clonotype was observed many times. The V call is TRBV5-1, the J call TRBJ2-5; TRBD1 aligns across 9 bases. The CDR3 consists of 14 residues. Germline V gives CDR1 SGHRS, CDR2 YFSETQ. V was pared by 0 bases and J by 5 bases, with 2 bases of the junction left unmatched. CDR3 amino acids: CASSLGTGDETQYF. CDR3 DNA sequence: TGCGCCAGCAGCTTGGGGACAGGGGACGAGACCCAGTACTTC.

This clonotype was counted at least ten times. The chain employs TRBV14 and TRBJ1-1; no clear D gene. There are 13 residues in the CDR3. Trimming pared 0 bases from V and 11 bases from J, leaving 13 bases between. Germline assignment: CDR1 SGHDN and CDR2 FVKESK. In DNA form, the CDR3 reads TGTGCCAGCAGCCAAGACTTCGAAAGAAAGGCTTTCTTT. Protein: CASSQDFERKAFF.

This clonotype was recorded many times. V gene TRBV5-1 combines with J gene TRBJ2-1; D is unclear. V lost 0 bases and J lost 12, with 13 bases in between. Germline V lookup: CDR1 SGHRS, CDR2 YFSETQ. CDR3 size: 13 residues. The CDR3 loop is CASSLGLGVGQFF. DNA for the CDR3: TGCGCCAGCAGCTTGGGGCTTGGGGTTGGGCAGTTCTTC.

This clonotype rates as medium-sized. The V and J genes are TRBV15 and TRBJ2-1; a possible D gene is TRBD2 (6 bases). Germline lookup yields CDR1 LNHNV and CDR2 YYDKDF (reference sequence). V gave up 2 bases and J gave up 7 bases, with 18 bases separating them. The CDR3 covers 16 residues. CDR3 loop: CATSRSPGLTTNEQFF. The CDR3 DNA reads as TGTGCCACCAGCAGATCCCCGGGACTCACGACGAATGAGCAGTTCTTC. Drawing the rest from reference TRBV15 and TRBJ2-1, the complete variable domain is DAMVIQNPRYQVTQFGKPVTLSCSQTLNHNVMYWYQQKSSQAPKLLFHYYDKDFNNEADTPDNFQSRRPNTSFCFLDIRSPGLGDTAMYLCATSRSPGLTTNEQFFGPGTRLTVL.

This clonotype was seen many times. This sequence joins TRBV20-1 and TRBJ2-3, with 7 bases that match TRBD2. From germline, CDR1 is DFQATT and CDR2 SNEGSKA (reference sequence). This CDR3 has 15 residues. The trim removed 3 bases at V and 4 bases at J, leaving 10 bases unmatched. The CDR3, as DNA: TGCAGTGCTAGGGTTTTTGGCGGGAGCCCAGATACGCAGTATTTT. This gives the protein CSARVFGGSPDTQYF.

The J gene is TRBJ2-7, the V gene TRBV6-2 or TRBV6-3, with D uncertain. The germline V and J ends were trimmed by 5 bases and 3 bases, with 5 bases remaining between them. Germline lookup yields CDR1 MNHEY and CDR2 SVGEGT. The CDR3 extends over 11 amino acids. In DNA, the CDR3 is TGTGCCAGCAGTAGCTTCTACGAGCAGTACTTC. This gives the protein CASSSFYEQYF.

Many counts were recorded for this clonotype. The chain has TRBV6-2 or TRBV6-3 and TRBJ2-2, with TRBD2 matching 12 bases. There are 17 residues in the CDR3. J lost 0 bases, V lost 6 bases, and 5 bases had no gene match. Germline values: CDR1 MNHEY, CDR2 SVGEGT. The CDR3 bases are TGTGCCAGCAGCATACTAGCGGGAGGTTCGAACACCGGGGAGCTGTTTTTT. Amino acids: CASSILAGGSNTGELFF.

The chain joins TRBV3-1 to TRBJ2-5; 8 nucleotides align to TRBD1. CDR1 and CDR2 (germline): LGHDT, YNNKEL (reference sequence). The CDR3 is 14 residues long. Trimming removed 3 bases from V and 7 bases from J; junction bases left unmatched: 7. The CDR3 coding sequence is TGTGCCAGCAGCCACGGACAGGGAGGTGGGACCCAGTACTTC. Translating gives CASSHGQGGGTQYF.

The rearrangement joins TRBV10-3 to TRBJ2-3; 7 bases are shared with TRBD2. This CDR3 contains 14 residues. J lost 6 bases, V lost 7 bases, and 10 bases had no gene match. Germline values: CDR1 ENHRY, CDR2 SYGVKD. The CDR3 spells CAINAAGVVDTQYF. CDR3 coding DNA: TGTGCCATCAATGCTGCGGGAGTGGTTGATACGCAGTATTTT.

The table lists this clonotype with many counts. This chain joins TRBV20-1 and TRBJ2-1; 11 bases match TRBD2. CDR1 and CDR2 (germline): DFQATT, SNEGSKA (reference sequence). The ends lost 6 bases at V and 4 bases at J; junction bases unmatched: 5. The CDR3 has 14 residues. The CDR3 region has the DNA TGCAGTGCCTCCGGGACTAGCGGATACAATGAGCAGTTCTTC. The encoded protein is CSASGTSGYNEQFF.

This clonotype was counted only a few times. This clone may be a read error of a much larger clone one base away. The CDR3 nucleotides are TGTGCCATCGGGGGGCAGAATAATGAAACACTGTTTTTT. This gives the protein CAIGGQNNETLFF. V usage is TRBV10-3 and J usage is TRBJ1-4; tentative D call: TRBD1 (6 bases). The germline V gene encodes CDR1 ENHRY and CDR2 SYGVKD. This CDR3 has 13 residues.

The chain couples TRBV7-9 to TRBJ1-1; D unresolved. The CDR3 has 13 residues. The germline CDR1 and CDR2 sequences are SEHNR and FQNEAQ (reference sequence). V lost 5 bases and J 1 base, leaving 8 bases between the germline ends. CDR3 protein: CASSPPPNTEAFF. DNA of the CDR3: TGTGCCAGCAGCCCGCCTCCGAACACTGAAGCTTTCTTT.

This clonotype was recorded many times. The chain uses TRBV10-3 and TRBJ2-3; D may be TRBD2 (6 bases). Per the germline V gene, CDR1 is ENHRY and CDR2 is SYGVKD. V dropped 10 bases and J dropped 0 bases, with 8 bases sitting between them. This CDR3 has 12 amino acids. CDR3 residues: CATGGSTDTQYF. CDR3 bases: TGTGCCACCGGGGGTAGCACAGATACGCAGTATTTT.

This clonotype was counted many times. The chain recombines TRBV24-1 with TRBJ2-5; D possibly corresponds to TRBD2 (5 bases). The CDR3 is made up of 15 amino acids. CDR1 is KGHDR and CDR2 is SFDVKD in the germline V gene. The ends were cut back, 2 bases at V and 7 bases at J, with 16 bases in the middle. CDR3 in amino acids: CATSDSRTRVGTQYF. In DNA form, the CDR3 reads TGTGCCACCAGTGATTCCCGGACGCGGGTGGGGACCCAGTACTTC.

V is TRBV4-2 and J is TRBJ2-5; a possible D gene is TRBD2 (5 bases). Looked up from germline, CDR1 is LGHNA and CDR2 is YNFKEQ. V dropped 1 base and J dropped 5 bases, with 11 bases sitting between them. This CDR3 comprises 14 residues. The CDR3 here is CASSQGIGVETQYF. DNA for the CDR3: TGTGCCAGCAGCCAAGGGATCGGGGTGGAGACCCAGTACTTC.

This clonotype appeared many times. The chain has TRBV5-1 and TRBJ1-2, with TRBD1 identical over 9 bases. V gave up 4 bases and J gave up 5 bases; unmatched junction bases: 9. In germline, CDR1 is SGHRS, CDR2 YFSETQ. This CDR3 is built from 15 residues. CDR3 coding DNA: TGCGCCAGCAGCGCCTCACCGGGACAGGGTTATGGCTACACCTTC. Protein product: CASSASPGQGYGYTF.

This clonotype was observed a handful of times. The rearrangement joins TRBV4-3 to TRBJ2-1; D possibly uses TRBD1 or TRBD2 (5 bases each). Germline lookup yields CDR1 LGHNA and CDR2 YSLEER. Trimming took 6 bases from V and 4 from J, leaving 13 bases between them. The CDR3 extends over 14 amino acids. The CDR3 coding sequence is TGCGCCAGCAGGGACTCGGGACCATACAATGAGCAGTTCTTC. Translation: CASRDSGPYNEQFF.

This clonotype appeared many times. The chain links TRBV12-3 or TRBV12-4 to TRBJ2-1; D is ambiguous. CDR3 length equals 15 residues. V lost 0 bases and J lost 4, with 10 bases in between. CDR3 protein: CASSLARRLYNEQFF. CDR3 DNA sequence: TGTGCCAGCAGTTTAGCCAGGCGCCTTTACAATGAGCAGTTCTTC.

Many counts were recorded for this clonotype. CDR3: CASTARRLAGAEQFF. The DNA of the CDR3 is TGTGCCAGCACCGCCCGACGACTAGCGGGAGCTGAGCAGTTCTTC. The rearrangement links TRBV12-3 or TRBV12-4 to TRBJ2-1; TRBD2 matches 12 bases. Germline trimming cut 7 bases from V and 9 bases from J; bases unmatched to any gene: 10. The CDR3 contains 15 residues.